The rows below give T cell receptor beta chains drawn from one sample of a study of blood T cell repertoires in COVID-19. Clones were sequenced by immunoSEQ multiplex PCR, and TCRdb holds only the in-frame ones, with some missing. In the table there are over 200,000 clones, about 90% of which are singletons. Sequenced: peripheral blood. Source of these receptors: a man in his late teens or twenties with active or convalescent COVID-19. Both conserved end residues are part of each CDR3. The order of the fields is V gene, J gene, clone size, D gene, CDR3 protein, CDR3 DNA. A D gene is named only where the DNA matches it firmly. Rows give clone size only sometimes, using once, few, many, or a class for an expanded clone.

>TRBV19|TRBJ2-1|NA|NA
CASTPIPLSSSYNEQFF
TGTGCCAGTACCCCGATCCCCCTTTCTAGCTCCTACAATGAGCAGTTCTTC
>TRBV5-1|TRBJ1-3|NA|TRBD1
CASSLGRIQPGQGRNTIYF
TGCGCCAGCAGCTTGGGCCGAATACAACCGGGACAGGGGAGAAACACCATATATTTT
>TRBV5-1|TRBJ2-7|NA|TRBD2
CASSLGQPASGYEQYF
TGCGCCAGCAGCTTGGGCCAACCCGCTAGCGGCTACGAGCAGTACTTC
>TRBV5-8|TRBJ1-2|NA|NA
CASSLVQGGRDYGYTF
TGTGCCAGCAGCTTGGTACAGGGCGGGAGGGACTATGGCTACACCTTC
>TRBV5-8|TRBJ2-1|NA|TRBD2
CASSLGLAGYNEQFF
TGTGCCAGCAGCTTGGGGCTAGCGGGATACAATGAGCAGTTCTTC
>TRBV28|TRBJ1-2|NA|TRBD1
CASSFGQGYGYTF
TGTGCCAGCAGCTTTGGACAGGGCTATGGCTACACCTTC
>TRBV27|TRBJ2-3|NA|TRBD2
CASSFSGRVADTQYF
TGTGCCAGCAGTTTTAGCGGGAGAGTGGCAGATACGCAGTATTTT
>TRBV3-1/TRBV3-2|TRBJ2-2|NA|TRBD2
CASSQDSGRDTGELFF
TGTGCCAGCAGCCAAGATAGCGGGAGGGACACCGGGGAGCTGTTTTTT
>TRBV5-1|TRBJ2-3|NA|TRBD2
CASSLAPTGYSGSLTDTQYF
TGCGCCAGCAGCTTGGCCCCAACTGGCTATAGCGGGAGCCTCACAGATACGCAGTATTTT
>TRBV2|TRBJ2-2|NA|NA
CASTTTGNTGELFF
TGTGCCAGCACAACGACAGGGAACACCGGGGAGCTGTTTTTT
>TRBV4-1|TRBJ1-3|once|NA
CASSQAGGTGNTIYF
TGCGCCAGCAGCCAAGCAGGAGGGACTGGAAACACCATATATTTT
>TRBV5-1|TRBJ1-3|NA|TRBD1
CASSPGQPSSGNTIYF
TGCGCCAGCAGCCCGGGACAGCCAAGTTCTGGAAACACCATATATTTT
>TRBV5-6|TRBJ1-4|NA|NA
CASSLPGSEKLFF
TGTGCCAGCAGCTTGCCGGGATCGGAAAAACTGTTTTTT
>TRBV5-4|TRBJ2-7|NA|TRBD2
CASSLVLAGGVQYF
TGTGCCAGCAGCTTGGTACTAGCGGGAGGTGTGCAGTACTTC
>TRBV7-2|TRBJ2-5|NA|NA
CASSPGPGTQYF
TGTGCCAGCAGCCCCGGCCCGGGGACCCAGTACTTC
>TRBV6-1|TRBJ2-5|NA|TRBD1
CASSESGTGGQETQYF
TGTGCCAGCAGTGAGTCCGGGACAGGGGGCCAAGAGACCCAGTACTTC
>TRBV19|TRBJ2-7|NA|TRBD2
CASSIDPSGSSYEQYF
TGTGCCAGTAGTATAGATCCTAGCGGGAGCTCCTACGAGCAGTACTTC
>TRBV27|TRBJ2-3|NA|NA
CASTFRGAGRTDTQYF
TGTGCCAGCACCTTCCGGGGGGCGGGCCGCACAGATACGCAGTATTTT
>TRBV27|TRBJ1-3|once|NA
CASSLGPLRTGNTIYF
TGTGCCAGCAGTTTAGGCCCCCTCAGGACTGGAAACACCATATATTTT
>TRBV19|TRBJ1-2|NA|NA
CASTGRAGAINYGYTF
TGTGCCAGTACGGGTCGTGCGGGGGCGATTAACTATGGCTACACCTTC
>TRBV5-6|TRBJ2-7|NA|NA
CASAGVGSYEQYF
TGTGCCAGCGCAGGGGTGGGGTCCTACGAGCAGTACTTC
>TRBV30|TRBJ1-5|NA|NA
CAWSAGSNQPQHF
TGTGCCTGGAGTGCAGGGAGCAATCAGCCCCAGCATTTT
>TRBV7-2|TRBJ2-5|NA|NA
CASSLVSKSGSGGPKTQYF
TGTGCCAGCAGCTTAGTAAGTAAGAGTGGTAGCGGCGGACCGAAGACCCAGTACTTC
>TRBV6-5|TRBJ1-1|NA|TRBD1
CASRKPWTGDTEAFF
TGTGCCAGCAGGAAGCCCTGGACAGGGGACACTGAAGCTTTCTTT
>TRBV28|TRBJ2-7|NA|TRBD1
CASSPQGTGATNYEQYF
TGTGCCAGCAGCCCACAGGGGACAGGCGCAACCAATTACGAGCAGTACTTC
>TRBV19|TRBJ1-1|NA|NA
CASSIIAAGQATEAFF
TGTGCCAGTAGTATAATTGCGGCAGGGCAGGCCACTGAAGCTTTCTTT
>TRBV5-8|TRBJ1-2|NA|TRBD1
CASSHTGGIYGYTF
TGTGCCAGCAGCCACACAGGGGGAATCTATGGCTACACCTTC
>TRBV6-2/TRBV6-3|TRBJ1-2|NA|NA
CASSLLGGYTF
TGTGCCAGCAGCCTCCTAGGAGGCTACACCTTC